Listed below are T cell receptor beta chains from one sample, sequenced in a study of response to subunit inactivated influenza vaccine. TCRdb re-analysed the RT-PCR reads in MiXCR, keeping a single row per CDR3 protein. The sample includes about 500,000 distinct CDR3 sequences, more than 15% seen only once; the top ten take roughly 3.1%. The source material was CD4+ T cells sorted from PBMCs, sampled around 2 years after vaccination. These receptors were collected from a man between 50 and 69 years old who received an inactivated influenza vaccine. Each CDR3 is given with its conserved first and last residue. The D gene is left open where the match is weak. Clone size is shown for a subset of rows, as once, few, many or a class of expanded clone.

CDR3aa: CASSYGTGTQPQHF; CDR3nt: TGTGCCAGCAGTTACGGGACAGGGACTCAGCCCCAGCATTTT; d_gene: TRBD1; abundance: NA; v_gene: TRBV6-5; j_gene: TRBJ1-5
CDR3aa: CAIKGPDTDTQYF; CDR3nt: TGTGCCATCAAAGGACCGGACACAGATACGCAGTATTTT; d_gene: NA; abundance: many; v_gene: TRBV10-3; j_gene: TRBJ2-3
CDR3aa: CASSSPPGTGRTDTQYF; CDR3nt: TGTGCCAGCAGCTCACCACCCGGGACAGGTCGTACAGATACGCAGTATTTT; d_gene: TRBD1; abundance: NA; v_gene: TRBV7-2; j_gene: TRBJ2-3
CDR3aa: CASSSQRGETQYF; CDR3nt: TGCGCCAGCAGCTCCCAACGGGGAGAGACCCAGTACTTC; d_gene: NA; abundance: many; v_gene: TRBV5-1; j_gene: TRBJ2-5
CDR3aa: CATSDSSGGTPTYNEQFF; CDR3nt: TGTGCCACCAGTGATTCAAGCGGTGGGACGCCAACCTACAATGAGCAGTTCTTC; d_gene: NA; abundance: NA; v_gene: TRBV24-1; j_gene: TRBJ2-1
CDR3aa: CASSFGGGRTEAFF; CDR3nt: TGTGCCAGCAGCTTTGGGGGTGGCCGCACTGAAGCTTTCTTT; d_gene: NA; abundance: NA; v_gene: TRBV7-2; j_gene: TRBJ1-1
CDR3aa: CASSLGTSGGRNEQFF; CDR3nt: TGTGCCAGCAGCTTAGGGACTAGCGGGGGGCGGAATGAGCAGTTCTTC; d_gene: TRBD2; abundance: NA; v_gene: TRBV7-2; j_gene: TRBJ2-1
CDR3aa: CSAGPETDTQYF; CDR3nt: TGCAGTGCGGGGCCGGAGACAGATACGCAGTATTTT; d_gene: NA; abundance: NA; v_gene: TRBV20-1; j_gene: TRBJ2-3
CDR3aa: CATSRDTGYEQYF; CDR3nt: TGTGCCACCAGCAGAGATACAGGGTACGAGCAGTACTTC; d_gene: NA; abundance: NA; v_gene: TRBV15; j_gene: TRBJ2-7
CDR3aa: CASSQAAATAYEQYF; CDR3nt: TGCGCCAGCAGCCAAGCGGCAGCGACGGCCTACGAGCAGTACTTC; d_gene: NA; abundance: once; v_gene: TRBV4-3; j_gene: TRBJ2-7
CDR3aa: CASSLEGQGFNEQFF; CDR3nt: TGCGCCAGCAGCTTGGAGGGTCAGGGATTCAATGAGCAGTTCTTC; d_gene: NA; abundance: NA; v_gene: TRBV5-1; j_gene: TRBJ2-1
CDR3aa: CASSYSSDTGELFF; CDR3nt: TGTGCCAGCAGTTACTCCTCCGACACCGGGGAGCTGTTTTTT; d_gene: NA; abundance: NA; v_gene: TRBV6-2/TRBV6-3; j_gene: TRBJ2-2
CDR3aa: CASSYQLGRPEQYF; CDR3nt: TGTGCCAGCAGTTATCAGCTAGGGCGACCCGAGCAGTACTTC; d_gene: NA; abundance: NA; v_gene: TRBV6-5; j_gene: TRBJ2-7
CDR3aa: CAIRGERTEAFF; CDR3nt: TGTGCCATCAGGGGGGAGAGGACTGAAGCTTTCTTT; d_gene: NA; abundance: once; v_gene: TRBV10-3; j_gene: TRBJ1-1
CDR3aa: CASSGTSAFTDTQYF; CDR3nt: TGTGCCAGCTCAGGGACTAGCGCCTTCACAGATACGCAGTATTTT; d_gene: TRBD2; abundance: NA; v_gene: TRBV18; j_gene: TRBJ2-3
CDR3aa: CASSQSSGGPYEQYF; CDR3nt: TGTGCCAGCAGCCAAAGCTCAGGGGGACCTTACGAGCAGTACTTC; d_gene: TRBD1; abundance: many; v_gene: TRBV3-1; j_gene: TRBJ2-7
CDR3aa: CASSERAGVPLAQHF; CDR3nt: TGTGCCAGCAGTGAAAGGGCAGGGGTCCCTCTAGCCCAGCATTTT; d_gene: NA; abundance: NA; v_gene: TRBV6-1; j_gene: TRBJ1-5
CDR3aa: CSAVDLAKNIQYF; CDR3nt: TGCAGTGCTGTTGATCTAGCCAAAAACATTCAGTACTTC; d_gene: NA; abundance: few; v_gene: TRBV20-1; j_gene: TRBJ2-4
CDR3aa: CASSPRQGDLGEQYF; CDR3nt: TGTGCCAGCTCACCTCGGCAGGGGGACCTAGGCGAGCAGTACTTC; d_gene: TRBD1; abundance: NA; v_gene: TRBV18; j_gene: TRBJ2-7
CDR3aa: CSARGQGDSYEQYF; CDR3nt: TGCAGTGCACGAGGCCAGGGGGATTCCTACGAGCAGTACTTC; d_gene: TRBD1; abundance: NA; v_gene: TRBV20-1; j_gene: TRBJ2-7
CDR3aa: CASSSHKELWGALPEAFF; CDR3nt: TGTGCCAGCAGTAGCCATAAAGAGCTCTGGGGGGCTCTCCCTGAAGCTTTCTTT; d_gene: NA; abundance: few; v_gene: TRBV6-2/TRBV6-3; j_gene: TRBJ1-1
CDR3aa: CASTVQGDSYNEQFF; CDR3nt: TGTGCCAGCACTGTTCAGGGGGACTCCTACAATGAGCAGTTCTTC; d_gene: TRBD1; abundance: NA; v_gene: TRBV7-2; j_gene: TRBJ2-1
CDR3aa: CASSTQGWGYTF; CDR3nt: TGTGCCAGCAGCACCCAGGGTTGGGGCTACACCTTC; d_gene: NA; abundance: NA; v_gene: TRBV7-2; j_gene: TRBJ1-2
CDR3aa: CSARGPTSTTLDTQYF; CDR3nt: TGCAGTGCTAGAGGTCCGACTAGTACAACCTTAGATACGCAGTATTTT; d_gene: NA; abundance: NA; v_gene: TRBV20-1; j_gene: TRBJ2-3
CDR3aa: CASKRQGNYGYTF; CDR3nt: TGTGCCAGCAAGCGACAGGGGAACTATGGCTACACCTTC; d_gene: TRBD1; abundance: NA; v_gene: TRBV7-2; j_gene: TRBJ1-2
CDR3aa: CASSPGTGGAEIEKLFF; CDR3nt: TGTGCCAGCTCACCTGGCACAGGGGGCGCGGAGATTGAAAAACTGTTTTTT; d_gene: TRBD1; abundance: NA; v_gene: TRBV18; j_gene: TRBJ1-4
CDR3aa: CSVVRQMNTEAFF; CDR3nt: TGCAGCGTTGTGAGGCAGATGAACACTGAAGCTTTCTTT; d_gene: NA; abundance: NA; v_gene: TRBV29-1; j_gene: TRBJ1-1
CDR3aa: CAISQVGERTDTQYF; CDR3nt: TGTGCCATCAGTCAGGTGGGGGAGCGCACAGATACGCAGTATTTT; d_gene: NA; abundance: NA; v_gene: TRBV10-3; j_gene: TRBJ2-3
CDR3aa: CASSYILLAKNIQYF; CDR3nt: TGTGCCAGCAGTTACATTTTACTAGCCAAAAACATTCAGTACTTC; d_gene: NA; abundance: once; v_gene: TRBV6-2/TRBV6-3; j_gene: TRBJ2-4
CDR3aa: CASSSGLAGRYEQYF; CDR3nt: TGTGCCAGCAGCTCGGGACTAGCGGGACGTTACGAGCAGTACTTC; d_gene: TRBD2; abundance: few; v_gene: TRBV7-2; j_gene: TRBJ2-7
CDR3aa: CASSQVSDAGEQFF; CDR3nt: TGCGCCAGCAGCCAAGTATCAGACGCGGGGGAGCAGTTCTTC; d_gene: NA; abundance: NA; v_gene: TRBV4-1; j_gene: TRBJ2-1
CDR3aa: CASSQDLAGGDSPLHF; CDR3nt: TGTGCCAGCAGCCAAGATTTGGCAGGGGGTGATTCACCCCTCCACTTT; d_gene: TRBD1; abundance: few; v_gene: TRBV4-2; j_gene: TRBJ1-6
CDR3aa: CASSQDRVIAQFF; CDR3nt: TGCGCCAGCAGCCAAGATCGGGTAATTGCGCAGTTCTTC; d_gene: NA; abundance: many; v_gene: TRBV4-1; j_gene: TRBJ2-1
CDR3aa: CASSLDINYGYTF; CDR3nt: TGCGCCAGCAGCTTGGACATTAACTATGGCTACACCTTC; d_gene: NA; abundance: many; v_gene: TRBV5-1; j_gene: TRBJ1-2
CDR3aa: CAISGSPDTDTQYF; CDR3nt: TGTGCCATCAGTGGCAGTCCCGACACAGATACGCAGTATTTT; d_gene: NA; abundance: few; v_gene: TRBV10-3; j_gene: TRBJ2-3
CDR3aa: CASSLVGASGANVLTF; CDR3nt: TGTGCCAGCAGTTTAGTGGGGGCCTCTGGGGCCAACGTCCTGACTTTC; d_gene: NA; abundance: many; v_gene: TRBV12-3/TRBV12-4; j_gene: TRBJ2-6
CDR3aa: CSASDRGRFVEAFF; CDR3nt: TGCAGTGCGTCGGACAGGGGGCGCTTTGTTGAAGCTTTCTTT; d_gene: TRBD1; abundance: few; v_gene: TRBV20-1; j_gene: TRBJ1-1
CDR3aa: CASSQAVAGGLNTQYF; CDR3nt: TGCGCCAGCAGCCAAGCAGTAGCGGGGGGGCTAAATACGCAGTATTTT; d_gene: TRBD2; abundance: NA; v_gene: TRBV4-3; j_gene: TRBJ2-3
CDR3aa: CASSQESGAQETQYF; CDR3nt: TGCGCCAGCAGCCAAGAATCGGGGGCCCAAGAGACCCAGTACTTC; d_gene: NA; abundance: NA; v_gene: TRBV4-3; j_gene: TRBJ2-5
CDR3aa: CASSARQGTGRTLYNEQFF; CDR3nt: TGTGCCAGCAGTGCCCGACAGGGGACCGGGAGGACCCTTTACAATGAGCAGTTCTTC; d_gene: NA; abundance: few; v_gene: TRBV12-3/TRBV12-4; j_gene: TRBJ2-1
CDR3aa: CASRKSDTYGYTF; CDR3nt: TGTGCCAGCAGGAAGTCGGATACCTATGGCTACACCTTC; d_gene: NA; abundance: NA; v_gene: TRBV12-3/TRBV12-4; j_gene: TRBJ1-2
CDR3aa: CASSERTDARGRYF; CDR3nt: TGTGCCAGCAGTGAGAGGACAGACGCCCGCGGCCGGTACTTC; d_gene: NA; abundance: NA; v_gene: TRBV25-1; j_gene: TRBJ2-7
CDR3aa: CATSRAIGHFYNEQFF; CDR3nt: TGTGCCACCAGCAGAGCGATCGGACATTTTTACAATGAGCAGTTCTTC; d_gene: NA; abundance: NA; v_gene: TRBV15; j_gene: TRBJ2-1
CDR3aa: CASSPGIPNSPLHF; CDR3nt: TGTGCCAGCAGTCCCGGGATACCGAATTCACCCCTCCACTTT; d_gene: NA; abundance: NA; v_gene: TRBV12-3/TRBV12-4; j_gene: TRBJ1-6
CDR3aa: CASSTTRNTGELFF; CDR3nt: TGTGCCAGTAGTACAACTAGAAACACCGGGGAGCTGTTTTTT; d_gene: NA; abundance: NA; v_gene: TRBV19; j_gene: TRBJ2-2
CDR3aa: CSAGRDQYSTDTQYF; CDR3nt: TGCAGTGCCGGCCGGGACCAATACAGCACAGATACGCAGTATTTT; d_gene: NA; abundance: NA; v_gene: TRBV20-1; j_gene: TRBJ2-3
CDR3aa: CASSFTTGGGSIYEQYF; CDR3nt: TGTGCCAGCAGCTTCACGACAGGTGGAGGATCGATTTACGAGCAGTACTTC; d_gene: NA; abundance: NA; v_gene: TRBV7-6; j_gene: TRBJ2-7
CDR3aa: CSAPGLAGGISYEQYF; CDR3nt: TGCAGTGCTCCGGGACTAGCGGGAGGGATCTCCTACGAGCAGTACTTC; d_gene: TRBD2; abundance: NA; v_gene: TRBV20-1; j_gene: TRBJ2-7
CDR3aa: CASSLAHRWETQYF; CDR3nt: TGTGCCAGCAGCTTAGCGCACCGTTGGGAGACCCAGTACTTC; d_gene: NA; abundance: few; v_gene: TRBV7-9; j_gene: TRBJ2-5
CDR3aa: CASSLDRGINEQFF; CDR3nt: TGCGCCAGCAGCTTGGACAGGGGTATCAATGAGCAGTTCTTC; d_gene: TRBD1; abundance: NA; v_gene: TRBV5-1; j_gene: TRBJ2-1
CDR3aa: CASSPSRYRGDLANYGYTF; CDR3nt: TGTGCCAGCAGTCCCTCACGATACAGGGGCGATTTAGCTAACTATGGCTACACCTTC; d_gene: TRBD1; abundance: few; v_gene: TRBV27; j_gene: TRBJ1-2